This T cell receptor beta chain was found in a study of T cell responses to AZD1222 COVID-19 vaccine. Study context: Second-dose timings of about 4 or about 12 weeks were pooled.

Germline V CDR1 and CDR2: MDHEN, SYDVKM. The CDR3 has 12 residues. Trimming removed 6 bases from V and 11 bases from J, with 11 bases in between. Study outcomes and limitations: Spike-specific TCR breadth rose after two AZD1222 doses, and depth rose as well. Dominant at 160-218 and 743-854, vaccine-associated CD4 TCRs also spanned spike. Females outnumbered males among donors, who were mostly white British; clonal diversity was possibly underestimated.

The repertoire was sequenced with immunoSEQ multiplex PCR; TCRdb's copy has only in-frame clones and lacks some. The table records more than 95,000 clones, roughly 89% of them present only once. A note on this clone: Antigen unknown.

This TCR came from an adult in good health. The chain employs TRBV28 and TRBJ1-6; tentatively, D is TRBD1 (5 bases). The material sequenced was peripheral blood, taken on day 0 of AZD1222 vaccination. The CDR3 nucleotides are TGTGCCAGCAGGGGGACGAAGGCACCCCTCCACTTT. Translation gives CASRGTKAPLHF.